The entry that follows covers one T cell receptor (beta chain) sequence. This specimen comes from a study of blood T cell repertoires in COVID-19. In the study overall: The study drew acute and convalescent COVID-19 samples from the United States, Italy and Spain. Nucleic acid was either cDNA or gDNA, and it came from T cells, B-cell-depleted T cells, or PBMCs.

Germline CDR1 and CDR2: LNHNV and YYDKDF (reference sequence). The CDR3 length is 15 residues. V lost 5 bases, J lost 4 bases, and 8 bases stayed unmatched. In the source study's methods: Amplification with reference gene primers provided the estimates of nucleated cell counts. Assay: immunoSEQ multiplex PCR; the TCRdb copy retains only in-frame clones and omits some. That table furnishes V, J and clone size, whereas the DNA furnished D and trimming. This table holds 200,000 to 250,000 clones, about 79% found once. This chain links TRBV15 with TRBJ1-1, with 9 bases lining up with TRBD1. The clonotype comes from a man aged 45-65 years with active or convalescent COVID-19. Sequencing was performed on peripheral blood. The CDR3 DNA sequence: TGTGCCACCAGCGTATTACAGGGGGCCGGCACTGAAGCTTTCTTT. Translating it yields CATSVLQGAGTEAFF.